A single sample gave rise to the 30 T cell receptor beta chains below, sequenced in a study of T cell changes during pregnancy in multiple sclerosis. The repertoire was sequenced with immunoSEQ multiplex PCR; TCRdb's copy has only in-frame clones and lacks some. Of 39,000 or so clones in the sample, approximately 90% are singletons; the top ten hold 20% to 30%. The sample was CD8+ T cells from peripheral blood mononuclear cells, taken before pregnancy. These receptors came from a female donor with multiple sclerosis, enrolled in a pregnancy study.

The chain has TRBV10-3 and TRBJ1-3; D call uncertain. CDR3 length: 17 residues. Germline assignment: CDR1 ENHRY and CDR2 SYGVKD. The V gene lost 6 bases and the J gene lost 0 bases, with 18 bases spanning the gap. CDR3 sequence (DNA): TGTGCCATCAGCCTAAAAATCGAGGGTTCCTCTGGAAACACCATATATTTT. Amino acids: CAISLKIEGSSGNTIYF.

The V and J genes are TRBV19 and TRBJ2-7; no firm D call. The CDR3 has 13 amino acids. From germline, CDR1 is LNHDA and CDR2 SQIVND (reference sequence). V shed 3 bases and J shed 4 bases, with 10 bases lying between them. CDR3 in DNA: TGTGCCAGTAGTATTAAGCGTGAGTACGAGCAGTACTTC. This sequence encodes CASSIKREYEQYF.

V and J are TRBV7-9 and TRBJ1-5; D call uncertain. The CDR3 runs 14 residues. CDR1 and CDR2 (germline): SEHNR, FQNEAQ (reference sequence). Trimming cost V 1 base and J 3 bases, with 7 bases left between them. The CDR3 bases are TGTGCCAGCAGCTTAGGGGCCCACAATCAGCCCCAGCATTTT. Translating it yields CASSLGAHNQPQHF.

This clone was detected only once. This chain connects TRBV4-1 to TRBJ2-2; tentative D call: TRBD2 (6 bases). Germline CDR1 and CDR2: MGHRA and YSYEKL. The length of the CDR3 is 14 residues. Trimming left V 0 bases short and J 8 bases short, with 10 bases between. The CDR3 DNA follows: TGCGCCAGCAGCCAAGACGGGGGAAAGGGGGAGCTGTTTTTT. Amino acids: CASSQDGGKGELFF.

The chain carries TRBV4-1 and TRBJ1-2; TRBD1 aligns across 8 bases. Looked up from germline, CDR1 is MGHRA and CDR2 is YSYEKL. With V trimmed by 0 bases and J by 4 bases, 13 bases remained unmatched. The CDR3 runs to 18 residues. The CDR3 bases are TGCGCCAGCAGCCAAGAAAGGACAGGGAAGATCTACGTCTATGGCTACACCTTC. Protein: CASSQERTGKIYVYGYTF.

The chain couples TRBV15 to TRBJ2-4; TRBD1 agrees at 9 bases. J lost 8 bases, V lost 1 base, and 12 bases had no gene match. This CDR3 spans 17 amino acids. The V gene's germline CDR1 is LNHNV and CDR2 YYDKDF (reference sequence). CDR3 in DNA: TGTGCCACCAGCAGAGTATCGCCGGGACAGGGTTTGGACATTCAGTACTTC. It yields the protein CATSRVSPGQGLDIQYF.

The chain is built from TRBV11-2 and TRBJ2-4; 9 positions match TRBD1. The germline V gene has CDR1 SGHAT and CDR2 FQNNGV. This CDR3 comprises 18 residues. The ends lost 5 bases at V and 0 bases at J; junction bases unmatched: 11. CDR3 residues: CASSHEEGQGLAKNIQYF. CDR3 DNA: TGTGCCAGCAGCCATGAGGAGGGACAGGGACTAGCCAAAAACATTCAGTACTTC.

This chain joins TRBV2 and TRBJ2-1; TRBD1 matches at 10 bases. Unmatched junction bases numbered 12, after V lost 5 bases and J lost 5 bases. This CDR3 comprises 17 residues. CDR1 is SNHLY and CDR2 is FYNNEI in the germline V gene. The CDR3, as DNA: TGTGCCAGCAGTCGCGAGTTGACAGGGGGCGGCAACAATGAGCAGTTCTTC. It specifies CASSRELTGGGNNEQFF.

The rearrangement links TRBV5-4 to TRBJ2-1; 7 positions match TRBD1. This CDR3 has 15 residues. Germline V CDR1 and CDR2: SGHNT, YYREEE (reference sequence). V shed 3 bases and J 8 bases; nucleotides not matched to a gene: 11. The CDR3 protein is CASSSPGQFLDEQFF. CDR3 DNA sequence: TGTGCCAGCAGCTCCCCGGGACAGTTTCTCGATGAGCAGTTCTTC.

The CDR3 bases are TGTGCCAGCAGTGAATTCCTAGCGGGGGACGATGAGCAGTTCTTC. Its protein is CASSEFLAGDDEQFF. The chain is built from TRBV25-1 and TRBJ2-1; 10 positions match TRBD2. The V gene end was trimmed by 1 base and the J gene end by 8 bases; junction bases not matched to a gene: 5. CDR3 size: 15 residues. The germline V gene has CDR1 MGHDK and CDR2 SYGVNS. Filled out from reference TRBV25-1 and TRBJ2-1, the complete variable domain reads EADIYQTPRYLVIGTGKKITLECSQTMGHDKMYWYQQDPGMELHLIHYSYGVNSTEKGDLSSESTVSRIRTEHFPLTLESARPSHTSQYLCASSEFLAGDDEQFFGPGTRLTVL.

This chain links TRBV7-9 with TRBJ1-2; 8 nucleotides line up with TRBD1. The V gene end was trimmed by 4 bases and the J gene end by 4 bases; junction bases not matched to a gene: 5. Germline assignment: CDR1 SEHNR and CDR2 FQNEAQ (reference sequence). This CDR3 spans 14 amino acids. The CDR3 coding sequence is TGTGCCAGCAGCTCCGGACAGGGAGTCTATGGCTACACCTTC. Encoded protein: CASSSGQGVYGYTF.

The CDR3 DNA sequence: TGTGCCAGCAGTTCGGGACAGGGGCCGTGGGGCTACACCTTC. Translation gives CASSSGQGPWGYTF. The chain links TRBV27 to TRBJ1-2; TRBD1 aligns across 10 bases. Germline lookup yields CDR1 MNHEY and CDR2 SMNVEV (reference sequence). The length of the CDR3 is 14 residues. The trim removed 4 bases at V and 8 bases at J, leaving 7 bases unmatched.

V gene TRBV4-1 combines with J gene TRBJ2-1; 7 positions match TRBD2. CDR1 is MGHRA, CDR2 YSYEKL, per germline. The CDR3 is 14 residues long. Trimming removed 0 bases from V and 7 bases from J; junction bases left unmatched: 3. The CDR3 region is CASSQELASNEQFF. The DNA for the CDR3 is TGCGCCAGCAGCCAAGAACTAGCGTCTAATGAGCAGTTCTTC.

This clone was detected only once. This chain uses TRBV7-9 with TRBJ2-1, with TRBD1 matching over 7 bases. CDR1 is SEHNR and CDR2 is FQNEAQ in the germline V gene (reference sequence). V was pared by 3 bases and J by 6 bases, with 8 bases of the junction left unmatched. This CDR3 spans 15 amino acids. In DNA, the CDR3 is TGTGCCAGCAGCTTCTCGGAGACAGGGTCCAATGAGCAGTTCTTC. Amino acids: CASSFSETGSNEQFF.

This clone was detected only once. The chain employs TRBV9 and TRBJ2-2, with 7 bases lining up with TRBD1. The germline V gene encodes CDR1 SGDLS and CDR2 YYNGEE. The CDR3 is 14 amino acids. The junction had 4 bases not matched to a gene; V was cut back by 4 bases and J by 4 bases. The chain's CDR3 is CASSPGTVTGELFF. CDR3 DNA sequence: TGTGCCAGCAGCCCCGGGACAGTCACCGGGGAGCTGTTTTTT.

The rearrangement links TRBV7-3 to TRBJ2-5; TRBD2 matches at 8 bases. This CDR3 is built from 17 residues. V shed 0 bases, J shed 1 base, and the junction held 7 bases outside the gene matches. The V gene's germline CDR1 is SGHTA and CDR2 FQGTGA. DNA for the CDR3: TGTGCCAGCAGCTTAACGCGGGCGGGAGGAACCCAAGAGACCCAGTACTTC. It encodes CASSLTRAGGTQETQYF.

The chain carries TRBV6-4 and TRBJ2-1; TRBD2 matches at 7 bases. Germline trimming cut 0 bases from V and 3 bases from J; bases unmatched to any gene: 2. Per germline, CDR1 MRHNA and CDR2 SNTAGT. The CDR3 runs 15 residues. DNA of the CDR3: TGTGCCAGCAGTGACTCGGGGGAGGGCTACAATGAGCAGTTCTTC. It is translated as CASSDSGEGYNEQFF.

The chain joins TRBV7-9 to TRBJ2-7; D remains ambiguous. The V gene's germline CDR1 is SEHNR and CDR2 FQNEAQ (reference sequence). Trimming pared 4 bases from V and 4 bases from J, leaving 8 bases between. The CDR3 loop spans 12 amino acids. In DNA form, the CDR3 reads TGTGCCAGCAGCTGGAGAGAGTACGAGCAGTACTTC. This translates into CASSWREYEQYF.

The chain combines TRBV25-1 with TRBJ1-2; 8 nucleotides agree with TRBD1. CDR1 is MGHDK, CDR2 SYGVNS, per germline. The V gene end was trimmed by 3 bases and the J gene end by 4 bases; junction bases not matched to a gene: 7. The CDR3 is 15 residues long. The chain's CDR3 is CASSDRQGWAYGYTF. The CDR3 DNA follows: TGTGCCAGCAGTGACAGACAGGGGTGGGCCTATGGCTACACCTTC.

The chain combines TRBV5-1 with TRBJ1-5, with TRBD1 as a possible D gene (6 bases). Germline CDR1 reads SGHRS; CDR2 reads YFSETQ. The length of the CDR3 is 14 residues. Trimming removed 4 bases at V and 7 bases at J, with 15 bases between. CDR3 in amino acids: CASSPSAGGQPQHF. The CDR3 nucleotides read TGCGCCAGCAGCCCCTCGGCGGGGGGCCAGCCCCAGCATTTT. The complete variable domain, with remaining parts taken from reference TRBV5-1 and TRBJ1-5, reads KAGVTQTPRYLIKTRGQQVTLSCSPISGHRSVSWYQQTPGQGLQFLFEYFSETQRNKGNFPGRFSGRQFSNSRSEMNVSTLELGDSALYLCASSPSAGGQPQHFGDGTRLSIL.

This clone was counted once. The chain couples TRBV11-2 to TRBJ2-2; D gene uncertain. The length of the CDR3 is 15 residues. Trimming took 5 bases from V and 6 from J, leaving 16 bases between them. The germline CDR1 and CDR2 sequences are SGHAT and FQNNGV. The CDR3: CASSHRLLPAGELFF. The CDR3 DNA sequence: TGTGCCAGCAGCCACCGACTCCTCCCGGCCGGGGAGCTGTTTTTT.

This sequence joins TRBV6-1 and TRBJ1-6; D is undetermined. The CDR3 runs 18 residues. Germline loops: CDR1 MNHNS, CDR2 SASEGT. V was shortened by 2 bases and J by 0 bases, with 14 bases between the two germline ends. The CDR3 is CASSEFRVGSSYNSPLHF. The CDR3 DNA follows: TGTGCCAGCAGTGAATTTCGGGTGGGGAGCTCCTATAATTCACCCCTCCACTTT.

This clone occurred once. CDR3 in DNA: TGCGCCAGCAGCCAAAACACCCGTGAAGCTTTCTTT. This translates into CASSQNTREAFF. This rearrangement joins TRBV4-1 to TRBJ1-1; D remains unclear. This CDR3 has 12 residues. Germline CDR1 and CDR2: MGHRA and YSYEKL. The V and J ends lost 2 bases and 7 bases respectively, with 8 bases between them.

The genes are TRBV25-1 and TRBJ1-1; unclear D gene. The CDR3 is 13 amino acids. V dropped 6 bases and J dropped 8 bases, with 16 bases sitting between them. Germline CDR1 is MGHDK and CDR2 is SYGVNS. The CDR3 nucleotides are TGTGCCAGCAGAGGACGGAGAGGGCCGGAAGCTTTCTTT. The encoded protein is CASRGRRGPEAFF.

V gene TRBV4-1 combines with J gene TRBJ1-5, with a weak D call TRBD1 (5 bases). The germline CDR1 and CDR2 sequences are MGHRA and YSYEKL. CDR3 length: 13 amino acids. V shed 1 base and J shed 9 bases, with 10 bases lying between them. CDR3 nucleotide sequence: TGCGCCAGCAGCCAAGGGCAGGGAGGGCCCCAGCATTTT. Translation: CASSQGQGGPQHF.

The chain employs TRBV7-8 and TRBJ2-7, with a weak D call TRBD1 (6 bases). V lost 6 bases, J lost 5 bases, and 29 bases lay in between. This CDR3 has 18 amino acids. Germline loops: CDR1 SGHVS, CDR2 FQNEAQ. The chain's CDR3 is CASSPARDTRPEAHEQYF. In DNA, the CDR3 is TGTGCCAGCAGTCCCGCTCGGGACACACGACCTGAGGCCCACGAGCAGTACTTC.

The CDR3 bases are TGTGCCAGCAGCCCGCGGACCCCCGCGGGGGGGATCTACGAGCAGTACTTC. As protein: CASSPRTPAGGIYEQYF. The rearrangement joins TRBV7-9 to TRBJ2-7; 9 nucleotides align to TRBD2. Germline V lookup: CDR1 SEHNR, CDR2 FQNEAQ (reference sequence). The CDR3 has 17 amino acids. V lost 5 bases and J lost 3; bases outside the gene matches: 14.

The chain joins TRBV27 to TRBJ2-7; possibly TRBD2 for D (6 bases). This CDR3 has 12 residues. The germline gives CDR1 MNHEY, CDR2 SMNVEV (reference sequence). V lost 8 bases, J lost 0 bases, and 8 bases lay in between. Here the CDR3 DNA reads TGTGCCAGCGGGAGGAGCTCCTACGAGCAGTACTTC. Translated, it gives CASGRSSYEQYF.

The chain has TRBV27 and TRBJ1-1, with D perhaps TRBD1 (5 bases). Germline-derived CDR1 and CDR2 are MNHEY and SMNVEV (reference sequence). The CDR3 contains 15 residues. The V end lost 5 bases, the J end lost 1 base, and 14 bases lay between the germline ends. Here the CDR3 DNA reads TGTGCCAGCAGTCCCCCGGGGGGGAAGAACACTGAAGCTTTCTTT. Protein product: CASSPPGGKNTEAFF.

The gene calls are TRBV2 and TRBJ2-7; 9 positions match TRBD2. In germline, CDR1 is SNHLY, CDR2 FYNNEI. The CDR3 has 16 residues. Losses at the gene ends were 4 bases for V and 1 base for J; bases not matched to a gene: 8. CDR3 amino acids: CASSVLAGSPSYEQYF. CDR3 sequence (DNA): TGTGCCAGCAGTGTTCTAGCGGGAAGTCCGTCCTACGAGCAGTACTTC.